This T cell receptor (beta chain) was captured in a study of blood T cells in healthy people across ages. This clonotype was seen many times. The length of the CDR3 is 14 residues. Between the trimmed V and J ends, which lost 0 bases and 7 bases, there was a span of 11 bases. CDR1 is SGDLS, CDR2 YYNGEE, per germline. Ranging in age from about 6 to 95, the donors were healthy Caucasian individuals from Russia. Drawing of peripheral blood yielded about 9.8 milliliters from each donor. A second PCR of about 6 to 11 cycles used a sample-barcoded 5' primer and a J-beta primer mix. MiXCR, applied by TCRdb to the 5' RACE reads, yields one record per CDR3 protein. The sample carries about 1.1 million distinct CDR3 sequences, 35% to 40% recorded once.

The source of this sequence is a man younger than 35 in good health. Source material: blood. V is TRBV9 and J is TRBJ2-1; D is perhaps TRBD2 (5 bases). CDR3 DNA sequence: TGTGCCAGCAGCGTAGGGGGAGTACAGAATGAGCAGTTCTTC. Translation: CASSVGGVQNEQFF.